Listed here is a single TCR beta chain. The sample has other DNA sequences that encode this CDR3 too. This entry is derived from a study of T cell responses to AZD1222 COVID-19 vaccine. The CDR3 runs 13 residues. CDR1 is SGHRS, CDR2 YFSETQ, per germline. Trimming shortened V by 4 bases and J by 5 bases, and 10 bases separated the two germline ends. The data were produced by immunoSEQ multiplex PCR, yet TCRdb's version contains in-frame clones alone and is incomplete. The table has roughly 100,000 clones, approximately 84% seen once. The chain is built from TRBV5-1 and TRBJ1-5, with D hard to call. Sequencing used peripheral blood, obtained on day 0 of AZD1222 vaccination. This receptor was identified in an adult in good health. CDR3 nucleotides: TGCGCCAGCAGCCTCCTTGTGGATCAGCCCCAGCATTTT. As protein: CASSLLVDQPQHF.